This T cell receptor beta chain was sequenced in a study of blood T cell repertoires in COVID-19. About the research overall: Sample material is recorded as cDNA or gDNA derived from T cells, B-cell-depleted T cells, or PBMCs.

Cohort allocation depended upon clinical history that participants reported. Sequenced by immunoSEQ multiplex PCR; TCRdb stores in-frame clones only, minus some. The sample records roughly 300,000 clones, around 85% being singletons. V lost 0 bases, J lost 3 bases, and 7 bases stayed unmatched. The CDR3 spans 17 residues. Germline V CDR1 and CDR2: SEHNR, FQNEAQ (reference sequence). The chain links TRBV7-9 to TRBJ1-3; TRBD1 aligns across 8 bases. The specimen sequenced was PBMCs or T cells enriched from blood (not recorded which). This sequence originates from a woman aged 40-49 years with acute COVID-19. The CDR3 nucleotides are TGTGCCAGCAGCTTAGCCCTCCCAGGGGGCGATGGAAACACCATATATTTT. It is translated as CASSLALPGGDGNTIYF.